These 32 T cell receptor beta chains were all obtained from the same sample, sequenced in a study of blood T cell repertoires in COVID-19. The data were produced by immunoSEQ multiplex PCR, yet TCRdb's version contains in-frame clones alone and is incomplete. The table records about 170,000 clones, approximately 85% of them present only once. The sample comprised peripheral blood. These receptors came from a man aged 60-69 years who had recovered from COVID-19.

The V gene is TRBV7-2, the J gene TRBJ2-7; maybe TRBD1 (6 bases). V was pared by 7 bases and J by 2 bases, with 15 bases between. Germline values: CDR1 SGHTA, CDR2 FQGNSA. The CDR3 contains 14 residues. The CDR3 region is CASTRGQYPYEQYF. CDR3 DNA: TGTGCCAGCACCCGTGGACAGTATCCCTACGAGCAGTACTTC. Based on the CDR3 plus reference TRBV7-2 and TRBJ2-7, the full variable domain is GAGVSQSPSNKVTEKGKDVELRCDPISGHTALYWYRQSLGQGLEFLIYFQGNSAPDKSGLPSDRFSAERTGGSVSTLTIQRTQQEDSAVYLCASTRGQYPYEQYFGPGTRLTVT.

V gene TRBV5-1 combines with J gene TRBJ1-2; D unclear. The CDR3 loop spans 14 amino acids. Germline-derived CDR1 and CDR2 are SGHRS and YFSETQ. Trimming removed 0 bases from V and 6 bases from J, with 12 bases in between. CDR3 sequence reads: CASSLATSGNGYTF. As DNA, the CDR3 is TGCGCCAGCAGCTTGGCCACGTCAGGCAATGGCTACACCTTC.

The chain recombines TRBV3-1 (or the pseudogene TRBV3-2) with TRBJ2-7, with 7 bases matching TRBD1. The J segment lost 1 base and the V segment lost 4 bases, leaving 7 bases of the junction unmatched. The germline V gene has CDR1 LGHDT and CDR2 YNNKEL (reference sequence). The CDR3 has 15 residues. The CDR3 spells CASSRQGRESYEQYF. The CDR3 DNA sequence: TGTGCCAGCAGCCGACAGGGTAGAGAGTCCTACGAGCAGTACTTC.

The V call is TRBV6-4, the J call TRBJ1-2; a weak D match, TRBD1 (6 bases). Germline V gene data show CDR1 as MRHNA and CDR2 as SNTAGT. V lost 3 bases and J 3 bases, leaving 11 bases between the germline ends. The CDR3 contains 14 residues. This CDR3 is CASSEGGAHYGYTF. The CDR3 DNA reads TGTGCCAGCAGTGAGGGGGGGGCCCACTATGGCTACACCTTC.

This chain links TRBV6-7 with TRBJ2-7; the D is unclear. TRBV6-7 is an open reading frame whose function is uncertain. The CDR3 is 11 amino acids. V shed 1 base and J shed 8 bases, with 6 bases lying between them. The CDR3 coding sequence is TGTGCCAGCAGTTACTGGAGACAGCAGTACTTC. Residues: CASSYWRQQYF.

The V gene is TRBV5-1, the J gene TRBJ2-5, with TRBD1 matching 9 bases. Germline CDR1 SGHRS, CDR2 YFSETQ. The CDR3 sequence is 13 residues long. The J segment lost 7 bases and the V segment lost 4 bases, leaving 5 bases of the junction unmatched. This CDR3 is CASSQGQGGTQYF. The CDR3 nucleotides are TGCGCCAGCAGCCAGGGACAGGGCGGGACCCAGTACTTC.

J is TRBJ1-2 and V is TRBV5-1; D not certain. Germline CDR1 and CDR2: SGHRS and YFSETQ. V was pared by 2 bases and J by 8 bases, with 10 bases between. The CDR3 totals 12 residues. The CDR3 region has the DNA TGCGCCAGCAGCTTCCCCTCGGGGGGCTACACCTTC. Protein product: CASSFPSGGYTF. The full variable domain, rest sourced from reference TRBV5-1 and TRBJ1-2, is KAGVTQTPRYLIKTRGQQVTLSCSPISGHRSVSWYQQTPGQGLQFLFEYFSETQRNKGNFPGRFSGRQFSNSRSEMNVSTLELGDSALYLCASSFPSGGYTFGSGTRLTVV.

This clone was found once. The junction and the germline gene differ at one end; a read error may be behind it. The chain is built from TRBV7-7 and TRBJ2-1, with 8 bases matching TRBD1. The V gene's germline CDR1 is SSHAT and CDR2 FNYEAQ (reference sequence). The CDR3 runs 17 residues. The CDR3 DNA sequence: TGTGCTAGCAGCCGCGGGACAGGCCTTTTCACCTACAATGAGCAGTTCTTC. Protein: CASSRGTGLFTYNEQFF.

The rearrangement links TRBV2 to TRBJ1-2; unclear D gene. Trimming left V 8 bases short and J 4 bases short, with 17 bases between. Germline V CDR1 and CDR2: SNHLY, FYNNEI. CDR3 length: 14 amino acids. CDR3 region: CASHPLAGAYGYTF. The CDR3 bases are TGTGCCAGCCACCCCCTGGCAGGCGCCTATGGCTACACCTTC.

The chain couples TRBV29-1 to TRBJ2-7; TRBD1 matches 10 bases. V lost 1 base, J lost 2 bases, and 5 bases stayed unmatched. The V gene's germline CDR1 is SQVTM and CDR2 ANQGSEA. The CDR3 runs to 15 residues. The CDR3 loop is CSVEGGGTGAYEQYF. The CDR3 nucleotides read TGCAGCGTTGAAGGTGGCGGGACAGGGGCCTACGAGCAGTACTTC.

The genes are TRBV5-1 and TRBJ1-5; D may be TRBD1 (6 bases). Trimming removed 0 bases from V and 6 bases from J, with 13 bases in between. CDR1 and CDR2 (germline): SGHRS, YFSETQ. The CDR3 spans 15 residues. The CDR3 sequence: CASSLGQGSGQPQHF. DNA for the CDR3: TGCGCCAGCAGCTTGGGCCAGGGGAGCGGTCAGCCCCAGCATTTT.

V is TRBV29-1 and J is TRBJ1-1, with D possibly TRBD1 on 6 matching bases. The V and J ends lost 7 bases and 1 base respectively, with 13 bases between them. This CDR3 is 13 amino acids long. Germline-derived CDR1 and CDR2 are SQVTM and ANQGSEA. This CDR3 is CSAILQGNTEAFF. For the CDR3, the DNA is TGCAGCGCTATACTACAGGGGAACACTGAAGCTTTCTTT. The variable domain in full, completed from reference TRBV29-1 and TRBJ1-1, reads SAVISQKPSRDICQRGTSLTIQCQVDSQVTMMFWYRQQPGQSLTLIATANQGSEATYESGFVIDKFPISRPNLTFSTLTVSNMSPEDSSIYLCSAILQGNTEAFFGQGTRLTVV.

J is TRBJ2-7 and V is TRBV28; a weak D match, TRBD2 (5 bases). The CDR3 totals 12 residues. In germline, CDR1 is MDHEN, CDR2 SYDVKM. Trimming removed 2 bases at V and 3 bases at J, with 5 bases between. CDR3 region: CASSLRGYEQYF. In nucleotides, the CDR3 is TGTGCCAGCAGTTTACGGGGCTACGAGCAGTACTTC.

This chain uses TRBV7-6 with TRBJ2-2, with no clear D. The V end lost 6 bases, the J end lost 3 bases, and 11 bases lay between the germline ends. Germline CDR1 reads SGHVS; CDR2 reads FNYEAQ. The CDR3 has 14 amino acids. The CDR3 here is CASSPLTDTGELFF. Here the CDR3 DNA reads TGTGCCAGCAGTCCCCTAACGGACACCGGGGAGCTGTTTTTT. Combining the CDR3 with reference TRBV7-6 and TRBJ2-2 gives the whole variable domain GAGVSQSPRYKVTKRGQDVALRCDPISGHVSLYWYRQALGQGPEFLTYFNYEAQQDKSGLPNDRFSAERPEGSISTLTIQRTEQRDSAMYRCASSPLTDTGELFFGEGSRLTVL.

The genes are TRBV7-6 and TRBJ1-3, with a weak D call TRBD1 (6 bases). The CDR3 is 16 amino acids. CDR1 is SGHVS, CDR2 FNYEAQ, per germline. Trimming pared 1 base from V and 4 bases from J, leaving 14 bases between. CDR3 sequence (DNA): TGTGCCAGCAGCTTAGTACAGGGCTTGTCGGGAAACACCATATATTTT. Its translation: CASSLVQGLSGNTIYF.

The chain joins TRBV24-1 to TRBJ2-7; 8 nucleotides agree with TRBD1. V shed 2 bases, J shed 2 bases, and the junction held 4 bases outside the gene matches. The germline V gene encodes CDR1 KGHDR and CDR2 SFDVKD. The CDR3 has 15 residues. DNA for the CDR3: TGTGCCACCAGTGATTCCGACAGGGGAACCTACGAGCAGTACTTC. Its protein product is CATSDSDRGTYEQYF.

This clone has a single count. This sequence joins TRBV25-1 and TRBJ2-1; tentative D call: TRBD2 (5 bases). Looked up from germline, CDR1 is MGHDK and CDR2 is SYGVNS. The CDR3 runs 14 residues. The V end was cut by 5 bases, the J end by 8 bases, with 16 bases between. DNA of the CDR3: TGTGCCAGCAGTTTTCCCGACCCCGGGGATGAGCAGTTCTTC. Translating it yields CASSFPDPGDEQFF.

This sequence joins TRBV28 and TRBJ1-3; TRBD1 matches 9 bases. The V and J ends lost 4 bases and 4 bases, in that order; junction bases with no gene match: 5. CDR1 is MDHEN and CDR2 is SYDVKM in the germline V gene. This CDR3 region has 15 residues. CDR3 residues: CASSYPGQGGNTIYF. The CDR3 DNA reads TGTGCCAGCAGTTACCCGGGACAGGGAGGAAACACCATATATTTT.

The chain uses TRBV10-3 and TRBJ2-7, with D perhaps matching TRBD2 (5 bases). V was shortened by 7 bases and J by 6 bases, with 16 bases between the two germline ends. CDR3 length equals 13 residues. Per the germline V gene, CDR1 is ENHRY and CDR2 is SYGVKD. This CDR3 reads CAIKETGSGEQYF. CDR3 sequence (DNA): TGTGCCATCAAAGAAACGGGGTCGGGCGAGCAGTACTTC.

V is TRBV5-4 and J is TRBJ2-1; TRBD2 might be the D (5 bases). In germline, CDR1 is SGHNT, CDR2 YYREEE (reference sequence). V dropped 2 bases and J dropped 8 bases, with 11 bases sitting between them. The CDR3 is 13 amino acids. This CDR3 is CASSFSQRDEQFF. In nucleotides, the CDR3 is TGTGCCAGCAGCTTTAGCCAGAGGGATGAGCAGTTCTTC.

J is TRBJ1-2 and V is TRBV10-1; 11 nucleotides align to TRBD1. CDR1 and CDR2 from the germline V gene are WNHNN and SYGVQD (reference sequence). Trimming took 7 bases from V and 7 from J; bases not matched to a gene: 20. CDR3 length: 18 amino acids. The CDR3 DNA sequence: TGCGCCAGCAACCTCCGGCGATTATCCGGGGACAGGGGGTCTGGCTACACCTTC. Its translation: CASNLRRLSGDRGSGYTF.

The sample holds one count of this clone. This chain links TRBV2 with TRBJ1-2; 7 bases agree with TRBD1. Germline V lookup: CDR1 SNHLY, CDR2 FYNNEI. V trimming: 6 bases; J trimming: 12 bases; junction bases outside the gene matches: 10. The CDR3 length is 12 residues. The chain's CDR3 is CASRGQTLLNTF. DNA for the CDR3: TGTGCCAGCAGGGGACAGACTCTTCTAAACACCTTC.

V and J are TRBV5-1 and TRBJ2-7; 10 positions agree with TRBD1. J gave up 4 bases and V 1 base, and 2 bases lay outside the gene matches. Germline CDR1 reads SGHRS; CDR2 reads YFSETQ. The CDR3 is made up of 14 amino acids. CDR3 sequence reads: CASSLSGQGYEQYF. CDR3 nucleotide sequence: TGCGCCAGCAGCTTGTCGGGACAGGGGTACGAGCAGTACTTC.

The genes are TRBV27 and TRBJ1-4, with D hard to call. The germline V and J ends were trimmed by 1 base and 8 bases, with 17 bases remaining between them. CDR1 and CDR2 (germline): MNHEY, SMNVEV (reference sequence). The CDR3 is 16 residues long. This CDR3 is CASSLYPRGQGEKLFF. CDR3 bases: TGTGCCAGCAGTTTATACCCCCGCGGCCAAGGCGAAAAACTGTTTTTT.

The chain combines TRBV7-2 with TRBJ2-6, with a weak D call TRBD1 (5 bases). Per the germline V gene, CDR1 is SGHTA and CDR2 is FQGNSA. The ends were cut back, 1 base at V and 2 bases at J, with 15 bases in the middle. CDR3 size: 18 residues. CDR3 nucleotides: TGTGCCAGCAGCTTAGTGGGGCCCTTGGGCGCTGGGGCCAACGTCCTGACTTTC. Translating it yields CASSLVGPLGAGANVLTF.

The chain employs TRBV10-3 and TRBJ1-1; possible D gene TRBD1, 6 bases. Germline V lookup: CDR1 ENHRY, CDR2 SYGVKD. The ends were cut back, 4 bases at V and 5 bases at J, with 17 bases in the middle. The CDR3 has 15 amino acids. This CDR3 is CAISGGQGRGTEAFF. The DNA of the CDR3 is TGTGCCATCAGTGGGGGCCAGGGGAGGGGGACTGAAGCTTTCTTT.

V gene TRBV5-1 combines with J gene TRBJ2-3; the D is unclear. Per the germline V gene, CDR1 is SGHRS and CDR2 is YFSETQ. The CDR3 has 12 amino acids. V was trimmed by 0 bases and J by 7 bases, leaving 6 bases between them. Here the CDR3 reads CASSLVTNTQYF. The CDR3 DNA follows: TGCGCCAGCAGCTTGGTTACTAATACGCAGTATTTT.

The chain recombines TRBV11-2 with TRBJ1-4, with TRBD1 matching over 8 bases. The germline V gene has CDR1 SGHAT and CDR2 FQNNGV. This CDR3 comprises 15 residues. The V gene end was trimmed by 4 bases and the J gene end by 7 bases; junction bases not matched to a gene: 8. The CDR3 DNA is TGTGCCAGCAGCTCACCAGGGGGCCTCGGTGAAAAACTGTTTTTT. This translates into CASSSPGGLGEKLFF. The full variable domain, rest sourced from reference TRBV11-2 and TRBJ1-4, is EAGVAQSPRYKIIEKRQSVAFWCNPISGHATLYWYQQILGQGPKLLIQFQNNGVVDDSQLPKDRFSAERLKGVDSTLKIQPAKLEDSAVYLCASSSPGGLGEKLFFGSGTQLSVL.

The CDR3 sequence is CASSLSTQYF. CDR3 nucleotide sequence: TGTGCCAGCAGCCTCAGTACGCAGTATTTT. The chain couples TRBV7-2 to TRBJ2-3, with unresolved D. The germline gives CDR1 SGHTA, CDR2 FQGNSA. The CDR3 has 10 residues. Trimming shortened V by 5 bases and J by 8 bases, and 5 bases separated the two germline ends. The full variable domain, its missing parts supplied by reference TRBV7-2 and TRBJ2-3, is GAGVSQSPSNKVTEKGKDVELRCDPISGHTALYWYRQSLGQGLEFLIYFQGNSAPDKSGLPSDRFSAERTGGSVSTLTIQRTQQEDSAVYLCASSLSTQYFGPGTRLTVL.

The chain carries TRBV25-1 and TRBJ2-5; D might be TRBD2 (5 bases). CDR3 length equals 14 residues. Germline V CDR1 and CDR2: MGHDK, SYGVNS. V was shortened by 3 bases and J by 1 base, with 9 bases between the two germline ends. Written as DNA, the CDR3 is TGTGCCAGCAGTGATCCGGGAAGCCAAGAGACCCAGTACTTC. The encoded protein is CASSDPGSQETQYF.

J is TRBJ1-3 and V is TRBV4-1; D is uncertain. CDR3 length: 15 amino acids. CDR1 MGHRA and CDR2 YSYEKL come from the germline V gene. V lost 3 bases and J 3 bases, leaving 12 bases between the germline ends. The CDR3 loop is CASSHRGDLGNTIYF. CDR3 bases: TGCGCCAGCAGCCACCGGGGAGACCTTGGAAACACCATATATTTT.

The chain is built from TRBV4-3 and TRBJ1-1; 10 nucleotides match TRBD1. The length of the CDR3 is 18 residues. Germline CDR1 reads LGHNA; CDR2 reads YSLEER. J gave up 4 bases and V 0 bases, and 11 bases lay outside the gene matches. The CDR3 loop is CASSQDGLRDRGITEAFF. In DNA, the CDR3 is TGCGCCAGCAGCCAAGATGGTCTTCGGGACAGGGGAATCACTGAAGCTTTCTTT.